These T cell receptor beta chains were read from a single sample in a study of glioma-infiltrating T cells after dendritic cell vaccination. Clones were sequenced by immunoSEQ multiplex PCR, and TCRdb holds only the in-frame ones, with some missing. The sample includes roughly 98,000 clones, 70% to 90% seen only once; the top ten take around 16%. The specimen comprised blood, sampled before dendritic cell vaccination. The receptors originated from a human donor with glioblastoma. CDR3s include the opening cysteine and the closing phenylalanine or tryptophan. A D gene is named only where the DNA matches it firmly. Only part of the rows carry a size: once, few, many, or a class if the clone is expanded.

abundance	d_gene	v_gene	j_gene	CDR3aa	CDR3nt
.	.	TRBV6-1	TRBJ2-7	CASSEVTAGLGGKRGSYEQYF	TGTGCCAGCAGTGAAGTCACGGCGGGCCTAGGGGGAAAAAGGGGTTCCTACGAGCAGTACTTC
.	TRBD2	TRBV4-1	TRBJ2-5	CASSPRGTSGRGETQYF	TGCGCCAGCAGCCCCCGAGGGACTAGCGGGAGAGGAGAGACCCAGTACTTC
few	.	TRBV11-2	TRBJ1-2	CASRRDNSLYGYTF	TGTGCCAGTCGCCGGGACAATTCCCTCTATGGCTACACCTTC
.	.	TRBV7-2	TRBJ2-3	CASSWRAASTDTQYF	TGTGCCAGCAGCTGGAGGGCGGCTAGCACAGATACGCAGTATTTT
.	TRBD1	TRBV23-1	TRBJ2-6	CASSHSYRDRGPSGANVLTF	TGCGCCAGCAGTCACTCTTACCGGGACAGGGGTCCCTCTGGGGCCAACGTCCTGACTTTC
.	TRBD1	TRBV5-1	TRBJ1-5	CASSLGPTGGNQPQHF	TGCGCCAGCAGCTTGGGGCCGACAGGGGGCAATCAGCCCCAGCATTTT
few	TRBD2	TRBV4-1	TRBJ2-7	CASSSTTSGSYEQYF	TGCGCCAGCAGCTCCACGACTAGCGGTTCCTACGAGCAGTACTTC
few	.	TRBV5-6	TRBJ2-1	CASSLDLTTGDNEQFF	TGTGCCAGCAGCTTGGATCTAACAACGGGGGACAATGAGCAGTTCTTC
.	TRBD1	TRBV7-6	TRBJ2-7	CASSGQGDEQYF	TGTGCCAGCAGCGGACAGGGGGACGAGCAGTACTTC
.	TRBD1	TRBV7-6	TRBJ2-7	CASSHGTGGTYEQYF	TGTGCCAGCAGCCATGGGACAGGGGGAACCTACGAGCAGTACTTC